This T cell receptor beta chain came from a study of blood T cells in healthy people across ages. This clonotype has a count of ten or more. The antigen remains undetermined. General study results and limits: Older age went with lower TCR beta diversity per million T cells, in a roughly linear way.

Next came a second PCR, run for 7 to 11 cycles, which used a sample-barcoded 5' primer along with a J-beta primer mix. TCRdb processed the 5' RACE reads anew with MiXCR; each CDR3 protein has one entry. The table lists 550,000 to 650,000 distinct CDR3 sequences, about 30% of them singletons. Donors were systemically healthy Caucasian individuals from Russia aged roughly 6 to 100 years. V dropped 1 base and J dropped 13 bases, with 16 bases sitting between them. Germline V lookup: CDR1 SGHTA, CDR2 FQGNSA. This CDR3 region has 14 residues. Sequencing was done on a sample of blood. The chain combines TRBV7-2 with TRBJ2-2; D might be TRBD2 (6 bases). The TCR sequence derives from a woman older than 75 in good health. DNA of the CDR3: TGTGCCAGCAGCTTAGAAAGCGGGCCCGGAGGGCTGTTTTTT. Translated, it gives CASSLESGPGGLFF.